A single sample is the source of the 14 T cell receptor beta chains below, sequenced in a study of long-term antiretroviral therapy in people with HIV. Survey-level resolution applied to immunoSEQ assay v3.0. TCRdb's table, derived via immunoSEQ multiplex PCR, lists solely in-frame clones and lacks some. The table has fewer than 30,000 clones, 80% to 85% seen once. The sample consisted of unsorted PBMCs, taken roughly 2.7 years after starting antiretroviral therapy. The receptors come from a man younger than 40 with HIV.

This rearrangement joins TRBV11-2 to TRBJ2-5; 9 positions match TRBD2. The germline V gene encodes CDR1 SGHAT and CDR2 FQNNGV. This CDR3 is 13 amino acids long. J was trimmed by 4 bases and V by 6 bases; bases with no gene match: 3. The CDR3 loop reads CASRTSGLETQYF. The CDR3 coding sequence is TGTGCCAGCAGGACTAGCGGTTTAGAGACCCAGTACTTC.

J is TRBJ1-5 and V is TRBV28; D ambiguous. The CDR3 contains 13 residues. V dropped 1 base and J dropped 4 bases, with 5 bases sitting between them. Germline V gene sequence: CDR1 MDHEN, CDR2 SYDVKM. This chain's CDR3 is CASSLSVNQPQHF. CDR3 DNA sequence: TGTGCCAGCAGTTTATCCGTGAATCAGCCCCAGCATTTT.

This clone appeared a few times. The gene calls are TRBV28 and TRBJ2-7; D unclear. The germline V gene encodes CDR1 MDHEN and CDR2 SYDVKM. Trimming left V 10 bases short and J 3 bases short, with 16 bases between. CDR3 size: 13 residues. This CDR3 is CATARGGNYEQYF. In DNA form, the CDR3 reads TGTGCCACCGCACGAGGTGGGAACTACGAGCAGTACTTC.

The chain recombines TRBV10-3 with TRBJ1-2; no clear D. This CDR3 is built from 13 residues. The V and J ends lost 6 bases and 4 bases respectively, with 12 bases between them. The germline V gene encodes CDR1 ENHRY and CDR2 SYGVKD. CDR3 in amino acids: CAIRREPTYGYTF. The CDR3 coding sequence is TGTGCCATCAGACGCGAACCAACCTATGGCTACACCTTC.

The genes are TRBV19 and TRBJ1-3; 7 bases are a match to TRBD1. Germline V CDR1 and CDR2: LNHDA, SQIVND (reference sequence). The CDR3 covers 14 residues. Losses at the gene ends were 8 bases for V and 0 bases for J; bases not matched to a gene: 4. CDR3 protein: CASERTGSGNTIYF. CDR3 DNA sequence: TGTGCCAGTGAAAGGACAGGCTCTGGAAACACCATATATTTT.

This clone was seen only once. The chain links TRBV10-3 to TRBJ1-2; D may be TRBD1 (5 bases). Germline V gene lookup returns CDR1 ENHRY and CDR2 SYGVKD. The CDR3 consists of 15 residues. V gave up 3 bases and J gave up 3 bases, with 14 bases separating them. The CDR3 sequence is CAISEAREPHYGYTF. The CDR3 nucleotides are TGTGCCATCAGTGAAGCCAGGGAACCACACTATGGCTACACCTTC.

This sequence joins TRBV7-9 and TRBJ2-7; no clear D. The CDR3 is 15 residues long. The germline V and J ends were trimmed by 3 bases and 2 bases, with 14 bases remaining between them. Per the germline V gene, CDR1 is SEHNR and CDR2 is FQNEAQ (reference sequence). The CDR3 spells CASSFEGSPPYEQYF. The CDR3 DNA follows: TGTGCCAGCAGCTTTGAAGGAAGCCCTCCCTACGAGCAGTACTTC.

The chain uses TRBV27 and TRBJ1-6; maybe TRBD1 (6 bases). Germline V CDR1 and CDR2: MNHEY, SMNVEV (reference sequence). The CDR3 spans 16 residues. V was cut by 6 bases and J by 9 bases, with 21 bases left in between. The CDR3 sequence: CASRSFLTGQGSPLHF. CDR3 bases: TGTGCCAGCAGATCCTTTCTTACAGGGCAGGGTTCACCCCTCCACTTT.

This chain joins TRBV6-5 and TRBJ1-2, with 7 bases fitting TRBD1. Losses at the gene ends were 8 bases for V and 4 bases for J; bases not matched to a gene: 7. The CDR3 totals 13 residues. Germline lookup yields CDR1 MNHEY and CDR2 SVGAGI. Written as DNA, the CDR3 is TGTGCCAGCCGGGAAGGGGGCCGCTATGGCTACACCTTC. The encoded protein is CASREGGRYGYTF.

The V gene is TRBV2, the J gene TRBJ2-4; weak D call: TRBD2 (5 bases). The CDR3 extends over 16 amino acids. V lost 1 base, J lost 0 bases, and 10 bases lay in between. The germline V gene encodes CDR1 SNHLY and CDR2 FYNNEI. The CDR3 loop reads CASSEEIALAKNIQYF. CDR3 coding DNA: TGTGCCAGCAGTGAAGAAATAGCGCTAGCCAAAAACATTCAGTACTTC.

The V gene is TRBV7-2, the J gene TRBJ2-7, with TRBD2 matching over 13 bases. Germline assignment: CDR1 SGHTA and CDR2 FQGNSA. This CDR3 is built from 15 residues. The J segment lost 9 bases and the V segment lost 5 bases, leaving 10 bases of the junction unmatched. The CDR3 loop is CASSPRTSGRGGQYF. For the CDR3, the DNA is TGTGCCAGCAGCCCGAGGACTAGCGGGAGAGGAGGGCAGTACTTC.

This chain uses TRBV28 with TRBJ2-5, with TRBD1 as a possible D gene (5 bases). Germline values: CDR1 MDHEN, CDR2 SYDVKM. V lost 8 bases, J lost 0 bases, and 13 bases lay in between. CDR3 length: 14 amino acids. The CDR3 is CASLNSGYQETQYF. CDR3 sequence (DNA): TGTGCCAGCCTTAACTCAGGGTACCAAGAGACCCAGTACTTC. Full variable domain (remainder filled in from reference TRBV28 and TRBJ2-5): DVKVTQSSRYLVKRTGEKVFLECVQDMDHENMFWYRQDPGLGLRLIYFSYDVKMKEKGDIPEGYSVSREKKERFSLILESASTNQTSMYLCASLNSGYQETQYFGPGTRLLVL.

This clone came up a few times. The V call is TRBV7-9, the J call TRBJ1-2; 7 bases agree with TRBD1. Germline CDR1 reads SEHNR; CDR2 reads FQNEAQ (reference sequence). Unmatched junction bases numbered 14, after V lost 2 bases and J lost 8 bases. This CDR3 is 16 amino acids long. CDR3: CASSLSTGQGVGGYTF. In nucleotides, the CDR3 is TGTGCCAGCAGCTTAAGTACCGGGCAGGGGGTAGGAGGCTACACCTTC.

The rearrangement links TRBV2 to TRBJ1-1; 10 bases are shared with TRBD1. J was trimmed by 0 bases and V by 5 bases; bases with no gene match: 9. Germline V CDR1 and CDR2: SNHLY, FYNNEI. The CDR3 runs 17 residues. The CDR3, as DNA: TGTGCCAGCAGTAAGGACAGGGGGGTGGTGATGAACACTGAAGCTTTCTTT. Translated: CASSKDRGVVMNTEAFF.